One sample yielded the 26 T cell receptor beta chains listed below, sequenced in a study of neurological immune-mediated disorders. One entry per CDR3 protein, called by TCRdb with MiXCR from the 5' RACE reads. This sample has about 65,000 distinct CDR3 sequences, with around 4% found just once. Sequences were obtained from PBMCs. All receptors come from a man between 50 and 59 years old with multiple sclerosis.

This clonotype came up many times. The chain has TRBV6-2 or TRBV6-3 and TRBJ2-2; 10 bases are a match to TRBD2. J lost 6 bases, V lost 6 bases, and 13 bases had no gene match. The germline gives CDR1 MNHEY, CDR2 SVGEGT. The CDR3 extends over 17 amino acids. CDR3 in amino acids: CASRSTITSGDAGELFF. CDR3 in DNA: TGTGCCAGCAGATCTACAATCACTAGCGGGGATGCCGGGGAGCTGTTTTTT.

The chain is built from TRBV20-1 and TRBJ1-1, with unresolved D. Trimming removed 3 bases at V and 0 bases at J, with 11 bases between. Germline loops: CDR1 DFQATT, CDR2 SNEGSKA (reference sequence). The CDR3 covers 14 residues. CDR3 sequence reads: CSASVSPMNTEAFF. The CDR3 DNA follows: TGCAGTGCTAGCGTATCTCCGATGAACACTGAAGCTTTCTTT.

This clonotype has a count of ten or more. CDR3 sequence reads: CASSQEGPQRGGRDEQFF. CDR3 coding DNA: TGTGCCAGCAGCCAAGAGGGGCCCCAGCGGGGGGGCAGGGATGAGCAGTTCTTC. The chain couples TRBV4-2 to TRBJ2-1; 10 bases align to TRBD2. From germline, CDR1 is LGHNA and CDR2 YNFKEQ. V shed 0 bases and J 8 bases; nucleotides not matched to a gene: 13. CDR3 length: 18 amino acids.

The rearrangement joins TRBV7-3 to TRBJ2-1; TRBD2 matches 9 bases. V was clipped by 1 base and J by 4 bases; unmatched bases: 8. CDR3 length equals 17 residues. Germline V CDR1 and CDR2: SGHTA, FQGTGA. The CDR3 DNA reads TGTGCCAGCAGCTTAAGGTCTAGCGGGGCAATTTACAATGAGCAGTTCTTC. It yields the protein CASSLRSSGAIYNEQFF.

This clonotype was counted ten times or more. This sequence joins TRBV12-3 or TRBV12-4 and TRBJ1-1; D ambiguous. The CDR3 length is 14 residues. V was clipped by 2 bases and J by 5 bases, with 12 bases between them. The CDR3 sequence is CASSLSATRTEAFF. DNA for the CDR3: TGTGCCAGCAGTTTATCGGCCACGAGAACTGAAGCTTTCTTT.

This clonotype was recorded at least ten times. The genes are TRBV28 and TRBJ2-2, with 7 bases matching TRBD2. J was trimmed by 6 bases and V by 3 bases; bases with no gene match: 7. The germline CDR1 and CDR2 sequences are MDHEN and SYDVKM. The CDR3 is 15 residues long. The CDR3 loop is CASSFGGGRAGELFF. The CDR3 region has the DNA TGTGCCAGCAGTTTTGGCGGGGGAAGGGCCGGGGAGCTGTTTTTT.

This clonotype was seen ten or more times. The V and J genes are TRBV4-1 and TRBJ2-5; possible D gene TRBD2, 5 bases. The CDR3 has 14 amino acids. Germline values: CDR1 MGHRA, CDR2 YSYEKL. Trimming shortened V by 2 bases and J by 1 base, and 8 bases separated the two germline ends. CDR3 in DNA: TGCGCCAGCAGCCAAACTAGTGCCCAAGAGACCCAGTACTTC. This codes for CASSQTSAQETQYF.

The chain uses TRBV20-1 and TRBJ2-3, with 7 nucleotides matching TRBD2. The trim removed 3 bases at V and 4 bases at J, leaving 10 bases unmatched. This CDR3 contains 15 residues. Germline V gene data show CDR1 as DFQATT and CDR2 as SNEGSKA (reference sequence). This CDR3 is CSARGAGPRSDTQYF. In DNA, the CDR3 is TGCAGTGCTAGGGGAGCGGGGCCCAGGTCAGATACGCAGTATTTT.

This clonotype occurred many times. The chain employs TRBV5-1 and TRBJ1-1, with unresolved D. This CDR3 comprises 14 residues. V lost 0 bases and J lost 8, with 14 bases in between. The V gene's germline CDR1 is SGHRS and CDR2 YFSETQ. As DNA, the CDR3 is TGCGCCAGCAGCTTGGCAGAAACGACACCAGAAGCTTTCTTT. It is translated as CASSLAETTPEAFF.

This clonotype was seen a few times. CDR3 in amino acids: CASSLRAGSSYNEQFF. The CDR3 coding sequence is TGTGCCAGCAGCCTTCGAGCGGGGAGCTCCTACAATGAGCAGTTCTTC. The rearrangement links TRBV4-2 to TRBJ2-1, with 7 bases lining up with TRBD2. CDR3 length: 16 amino acids. The germline V gene encodes CDR1 LGHNA and CDR2 YNFKEQ. V dropped 4 bases and J dropped 0; count of bases not matched to a gene: 6.

The chain couples TRBV7-2 to TRBJ2-2; 8 bases map to TRBD1. CDR1 SGHTA and CDR2 FQGNSA come from the germline V gene. The CDR3 is 17 amino acids. V dropped 4 bases and J dropped 6; count of bases not matched to a gene: 13. The chain's CDR3 is CASSWFLSGQAPGELFF. The CDR3 bases are TGTGCCAGCAGCTGGTTCCTTTCGGGACAGGCTCCCGGGGAGCTGTTTTTT.

This clonotype was seen many times. The V call is TRBV7-2, the J call TRBJ1-1, with 7 bases aligning to TRBD1. CDR3 length: 15 residues. V lost 0 bases, J lost 0 bases, and 1 base stayed unmatched. CDR1 is SGHTA, CDR2 FQGNSA, per germline. The CDR3 region is CASSLAQGVNTEAFF. DNA for the CDR3: TGTGCCAGCAGCTTAGCCCAGGGGGTGAACACTGAAGCTTTCTTT.

This clonotype was seen at least ten times. V usage is TRBV12-3 or TRBV12-4 and J usage is TRBJ1-2; TRBD1 matches at 9 bases. The CDR3 runs 17 residues. J gave up 2 bases and V 6 bases, and 13 bases lay outside the gene matches. The CDR3 nucleotides are TGTGCCAGCAGCCGCGGACAGGGGACCTCGGGGAACTATGGCTACACCTTC. Protein: CASSRGQGTSGNYGYTF.

This clonotype was observed at least ten times. This chain uses TRBV7-8 with TRBJ1-2; D gene ambiguous. This CDR3 is built from 14 residues. V gave up 0 bases and J gave up 2 bases, with 7 bases separating them. Germline V gene data show CDR1 as SGHVS and CDR2 as FQNEAQ. CDR3 nucleotides: TGTGCCAGCAGCTTAGCGCGCGGGAACTATGGCTACACCTTC. It specifies CASSLARGNYGYTF.

In its sample, this clonotype was seen many times. The chain recombines TRBV7-9 with TRBJ2-1; D is possibly TRBD2 (5 bases). The CDR3 sequence is 14 residues long. Trimming cost V 3 bases and J 4 bases, with 10 bases left between them. The V gene's germline CDR1 is SEHNR and CDR2 FQNEAQ (reference sequence). CDR3 sequence (DNA): TGTGCCAGCAGCTTTACTACGGGATACAATGAGCAGTTCTTC. Protein sequence: CASSFTTGYNEQFF.

V is TRBV7-9 and J is TRBJ2-2; D gene ambiguous. CDR3 length equals 13 residues. Trimming took off 5 bases at V and 7 bases at J, with 11 bases between the two ends. Germline V CDR1 and CDR2: SEHNR, FQNEAQ (reference sequence). The CDR3 nucleotides read TGTGCCAGCAGCCCGTGGAACGGCGGGGAGCTGTTTTTT. Its protein product is CASSPWNGGELFF.

This chain links TRBV12-3 or TRBV12-4 with TRBJ2-7; a weak D match, TRBD1 (6 bases). CDR3 length: 15 amino acids. V lost 0 bases to trimming and J lost 3 bases, with 12 bases between them. The CDR3 sequence is CASSLARTAYYEQYF. In nucleotides, the CDR3 is TGTGCCAGCAGTTTAGCGCGGACAGCTTACTACGAGCAGTACTTC.

This clonotype appeared many times. This chain connects TRBV7-9 to TRBJ1-1, with 8 bases lining up with TRBD1. The length of the CDR3 is 13 residues. The germline gives CDR1 SEHNR, CDR2 FQNEAQ (reference sequence). J was trimmed by 3 bases and V by 6 bases; bases with no gene match: 3. The CDR3 spells CASSPQGDTEAFF. CDR3 nucleotides: TGTGCCAGCAGTCCACAGGGGGACACTGAAGCTTTCTTT.

This clonotype was detected only a few times. V is TRBV11-2 and J is TRBJ1-3; 9 bases are a match to TRBD1. CDR1 and CDR2 from the germline V gene are SGHAT and FQNNGV. Germline trimming cut 7 bases from V and 2 bases from J; bases unmatched to any gene: 6. The CDR3 runs 15 residues. The CDR3 is CASNPDRGTGNTIYF. The CDR3 bases are TGTGCCAGCAACCCCGACAGGGGGACTGGAAACACCATATATTTT.

This clonotype has at least ten counts. The chain is built from TRBV20-1 and TRBJ1-1; 7 bases agree with TRBD1. Germline V gene data show CDR1 as DFQATT and CDR2 as SNEGSKA (reference sequence). There are 15 residues in the CDR3. With 0 bases clipped from V and 1 base from J, the junction kept 5 bases outside the gene matches. CDR3 in DNA: TGCAGTGCTAGAGATAGCGGGACAGCGAACACTGAAGCTTTCTTT. Translation gives CSARDSGTANTEAFF.

This clonotype came up many times. The chain joins TRBV12-3 or TRBV12-4 to TRBJ2-7; perhaps TRBD1 as D (6 bases). V was trimmed by 6 bases and J by 3 bases, leaving 12 bases between them. CDR3 length equals 13 residues. The CDR3 reads CASSLTGSYEQYF. CDR3 DNA sequence: TGTGCCAGCAGCCTGACAGGAAGCTACGAGCAGTACTTC.

This clonotype was found many times. An end of the junction differs from the germline gene, which may be a read error. The V call is TRBV5-1, the J call TRBJ1-5, with D unclear. The CDR3 has 14 residues. Germline-derived CDR1 and CDR2 are SGHRS and YFSETQ. As DNA, the CDR3 is TGCGCCAGCAGTGCGACCGTGGGCAATCAGCCCCAGAATTTT. It specifies CASSATVGNQPQNF.

The table lists this clonotype with many counts. The chain couples TRBV7-6 to TRBJ2-1; a weak D match, TRBD2 (5 bases). V dropped 5 bases and J dropped 5 bases, with 10 bases sitting between them. The CDR3 runs to 13 residues. From germline, CDR1 is SGHVS and CDR2 FNYEAQ. CDR3 DNA: TGTGCCAGCAGCGAACTGCGGGACAATGAGCAGTTCTTC. Translating gives CASSELRDNEQFF.

This clonotype was picked up one time. Since a much larger clone is just one base distant, this may be a read error. V is TRBV20-1 and J is TRBJ2-5, with 8 bases lining up with TRBD1. V shed 4 bases, J shed 1 base, and the junction held 8 bases outside the gene matches. The CDR3 covers 15 residues. In germline, CDR1 is DFQATT, CDR2 SNEGSKA (reference sequence). CDR3 in amino acids: CSAIGRTGIQETQYF. In nucleotides, the CDR3 is TGCAGTGCTATAGGCAGGACAGGGATCCAAGAGACCCAGTACTTC.

This clonotype was seen many times. The chain uses TRBV29-1 and TRBJ1-1; a possible D gene is TRBD1 (5 bases). Trimming cost V 6 bases and J 1 base, with 6 bases left between them. CDR1 SQVTM and CDR2 ANQGSEA come from the germline V gene. The CDR3 covers 11 residues. The CDR3 loop is CSVDKNTEAFF. The CDR3 bases are TGCAGCGTGGACAAGAACACTGAAGCTTTCTTT.

This clonotype has at least ten counts. The J gene is TRBJ2-5, the V gene TRBV4-2; D is undetermined. The V and J ends lost 1 base and 2 bases respectively, with 8 bases between them. The CDR3 loop spans 14 amino acids. CDR1 is LGHNA, CDR2 YNFKEQ, per germline. The CDR3 loop reads CASSQVGNQETQYF. CDR3 nucleotides: TGTGCCAGCAGCCAAGTAGGAAATCAAGAGACCCAGTACTTC.